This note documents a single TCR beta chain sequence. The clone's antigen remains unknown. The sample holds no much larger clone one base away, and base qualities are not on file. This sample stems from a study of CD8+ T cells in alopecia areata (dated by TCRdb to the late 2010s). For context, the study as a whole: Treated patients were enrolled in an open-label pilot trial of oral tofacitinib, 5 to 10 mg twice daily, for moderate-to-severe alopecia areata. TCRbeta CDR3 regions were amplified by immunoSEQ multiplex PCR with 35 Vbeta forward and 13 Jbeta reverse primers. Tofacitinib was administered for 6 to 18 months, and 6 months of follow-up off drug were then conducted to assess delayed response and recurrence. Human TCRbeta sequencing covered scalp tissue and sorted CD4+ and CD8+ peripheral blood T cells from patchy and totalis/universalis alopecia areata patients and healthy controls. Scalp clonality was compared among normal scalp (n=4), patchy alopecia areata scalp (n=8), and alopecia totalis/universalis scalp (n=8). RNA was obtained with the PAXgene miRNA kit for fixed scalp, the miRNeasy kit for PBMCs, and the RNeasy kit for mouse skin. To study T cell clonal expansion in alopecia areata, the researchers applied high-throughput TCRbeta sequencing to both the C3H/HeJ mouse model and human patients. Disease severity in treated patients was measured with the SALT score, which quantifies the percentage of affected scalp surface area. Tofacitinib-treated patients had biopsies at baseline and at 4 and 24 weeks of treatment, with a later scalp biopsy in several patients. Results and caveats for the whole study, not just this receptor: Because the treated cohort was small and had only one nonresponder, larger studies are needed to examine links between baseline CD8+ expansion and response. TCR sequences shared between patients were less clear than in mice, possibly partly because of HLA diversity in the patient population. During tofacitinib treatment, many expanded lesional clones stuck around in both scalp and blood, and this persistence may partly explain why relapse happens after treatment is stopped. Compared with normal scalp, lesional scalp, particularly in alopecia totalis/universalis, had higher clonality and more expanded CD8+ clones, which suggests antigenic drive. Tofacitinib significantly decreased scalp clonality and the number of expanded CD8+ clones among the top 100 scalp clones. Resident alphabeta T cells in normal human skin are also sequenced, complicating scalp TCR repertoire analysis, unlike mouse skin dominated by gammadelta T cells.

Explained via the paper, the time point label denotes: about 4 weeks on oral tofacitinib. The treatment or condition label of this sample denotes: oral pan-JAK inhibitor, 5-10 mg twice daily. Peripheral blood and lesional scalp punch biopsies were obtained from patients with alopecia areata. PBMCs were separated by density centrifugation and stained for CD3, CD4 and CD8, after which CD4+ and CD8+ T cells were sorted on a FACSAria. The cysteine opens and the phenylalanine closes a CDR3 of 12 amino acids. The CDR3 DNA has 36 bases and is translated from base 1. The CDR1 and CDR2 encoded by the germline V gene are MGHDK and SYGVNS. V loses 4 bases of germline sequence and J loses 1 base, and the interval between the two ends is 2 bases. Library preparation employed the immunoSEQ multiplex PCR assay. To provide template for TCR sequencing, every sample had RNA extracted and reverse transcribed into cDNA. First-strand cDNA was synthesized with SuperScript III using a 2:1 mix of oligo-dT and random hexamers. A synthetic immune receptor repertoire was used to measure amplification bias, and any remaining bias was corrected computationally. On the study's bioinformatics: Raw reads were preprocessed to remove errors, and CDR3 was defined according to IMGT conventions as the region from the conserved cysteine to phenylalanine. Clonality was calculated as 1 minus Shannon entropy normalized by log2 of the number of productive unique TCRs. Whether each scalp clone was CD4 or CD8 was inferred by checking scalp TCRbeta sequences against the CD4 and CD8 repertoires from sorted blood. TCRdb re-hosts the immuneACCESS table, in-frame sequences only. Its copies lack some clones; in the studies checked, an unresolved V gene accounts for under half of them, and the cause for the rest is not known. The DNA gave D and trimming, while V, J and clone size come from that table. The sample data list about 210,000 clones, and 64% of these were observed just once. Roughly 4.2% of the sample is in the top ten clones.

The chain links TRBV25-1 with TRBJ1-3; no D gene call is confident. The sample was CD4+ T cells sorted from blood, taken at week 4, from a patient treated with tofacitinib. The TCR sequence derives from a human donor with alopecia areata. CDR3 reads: CASSVSGNTIYF. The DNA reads TGTGCCAGCAGTGTGTCTGGAAACACCATATATTTT.